A single sample is the source of the 11 T cell receptor beta chains below, sequenced in a study of blood T cell repertoires in COVID-19 (dated by TCRdb to 2020 to 2021). The receptor library was made with the immunoSEQ multiplex PCR assay. TCRdb obtained this table from immuneACCESS and retained in-frame rearrangements with V and J assigned. These tables miss some clones; where compared with another copy, unresolved V genes account for less than half of the shortfall, and the remainder is unexplained. This sample lists some 43,000 clones; roughly 84% were detected once. The ten largest clonotypes hold about 14% of the sample. The sample comprised peripheral blood. The receptor source for this set is a middle-aged man with active or convalescent COVID-19.

In this sample, this clone turned up once. The CDR3 sequence is CASSLFDREHGYTF. In DNA form, the CDR3 reads TGTGCCAGCAGTTTATTTGACAGGGAGCATGGCTACACCTTC. The chain couples TRBV28 to TRBJ1-2; TRBD1 aligns across 7 bases. The CDR3 totals 14 residues. CDR1 MDHEN and CDR2 SYDVKM come from the germline V gene. J was trimmed by 6 bases and V by 1 base; bases with no gene match: 5.

The CDR3 here is CASSLVQGGYGYTF. The CDR3 DNA reads TGTGCCAGCAGCTTGGTACAGGGTGGCTATGGCTACACCTTC. This chain links TRBV5-6 with TRBJ1-2, with D tentatively TRBD1 (6 bases). Germline-derived CDR1 and CDR2 are SGHDT and YYEEEE. The CDR3 has 14 amino acids. The ends were cut back, 0 bases at V and 4 bases at J, with 10 bases in the middle.

The chain uses TRBV10-2 and TRBJ1-1, with TRBD1 identical over 12 bases. V lost 6 bases and J lost 4; bases outside the gene matches: 6. Germline V gene sequence: CDR1 WSHSY, CDR2 SAAADI. The CDR3 is 15 amino acids. The CDR3 is CASRRGQGASTEAFF. DNA for the CDR3: TGCGCCAGCAGGCGGGGACAGGGGGCTTCCACTGAAGCTTTCTTT.

V and J are TRBV5-8 and TRBJ2-3, with TRBD1 as a possible D gene (6 bases). The germline CDR1 and CDR2 sequences are SGHTS and YDEGEE. The CDR3 has 15 amino acids. Trimming cost V 0 bases and J 3 bases, with 11 bases left between them. CDR3 nucleotides: TGTGCCAGCAGCTTGGGGACAGCACCGACAGATACGCAGTATTTT. Its translation: CASSLGTAPTDTQYF.

The chain uses TRBV5-1 and TRBJ2-7; 7 bases align to TRBD1. The J segment lost 2 bases and the V segment lost 4 bases, leaving 12 bases of the junction unmatched. The CDR3 totals 16 residues. Germline CDR1 and CDR2: SGHRS and YFSETQ. This CDR3 is CASSPNPRQGAYEQYF. The CDR3, as DNA: TGCGCCAGCAGCCCCAACCCCCGACAGGGAGCCTACGAGCAGTACTTC. Using reference TRBV5-1 and TRBJ2-7 for the parts outside the CDR3, the full variable domain is KAGVTQTPRYLIKTRGQQVTLSCSPISGHRSVSWYQQTPGQGLQFLFEYFSETQRNKGNFPGRFSGRQFSNSRSEMNVSTLELGDSALYLCASSPNPRQGAYEQYFGPGTRLTVT.

The chain recombines TRBV15 with TRBJ2-5, with 10 bases matching TRBD1. Germline CDR1 reads LNHNV; CDR2 reads YYDKDF (reference sequence). The junction had 16 bases not matched to a gene; V was cut back by 5 bases and J by 1 base. The CDR3 contains 19 residues. The CDR3, as DNA: TGTGCCACCAGCTCATTCGGGACAGGGGATAGAGTTAGCCAAGAGACCCAGTACTTC. It yields the protein CATSSFGTGDRVSQETQYF.

This clone was counted only a few times. This chain connects TRBV10-1 to TRBJ2-3; 8 bases are a match to TRBD1. Trimming cost V 3 bases and J 4 bases; bases outside gene matches: 3. Germline-derived CDR1 and CDR2 are WNHNN and SYGVQD (reference sequence). The CDR3 consists of 14 residues. The chain's CDR3 is CASSDQGASDTQYF. In nucleotides, the CDR3 is TGCGCCAGCAGTGATCAGGGGGCATCAGATACGCAGTATTTT.

The gene calls are TRBV27 and TRBJ1-1, with D perhaps TRBD1 (5 bases). Germline loops: CDR1 MNHEY, CDR2 SMNVEV (reference sequence). The CDR3 extends over 15 amino acids. V lost 5 bases and J 0 bases, leaving 13 bases between the germline ends. The CDR3 loop reads CASSRGFTMNTEAFF. Here the CDR3 DNA reads TGTGCCAGCAGTCGGGGGTTTACCATGAACACTGAAGCTTTCTTT.

This clone is a singleton in its sample. This rearrangement joins TRBV9 to TRBJ2-1; 10 positions agree with TRBD2. The trim removed 1 base at V and 8 bases at J, leaving 9 bases unmatched. The CDR3 is 16 amino acids. The germline CDR1 and CDR2 sequences are SGDLS and YYNGEE. The CDR3 DNA reads TGTGCCAGCAGCGTACTGTCCAGCGGGGGGGCTCATGAGCAGTTCTTC. It specifies CASSVLSSGGAHEQFF.

The chain uses TRBV5-1 and TRBJ1-5; a possible D gene is TRBD1 (5 bases). The CDR3 has 14 amino acids. Per the germline V gene, CDR1 is SGHRS and CDR2 is YFSETQ. V was shortened by 0 bases and J by 6 bases, with 10 bases between the two germline ends. The CDR3 here is CASSLGAGIQPQHF. CDR3 nucleotides: TGCGCCAGCAGCTTGGGGGCAGGGATTCAGCCCCAGCATTTT.

The rearrangement links TRBV10-3 to TRBJ1-5, with 7 nucleotides matching TRBD1. The CDR3 extends over 13 amino acids. Per germline, CDR1 ENHRY and CDR2 SYGVKD. The trim removed 6 bases at V and 4 bases at J, leaving 3 bases unmatched. Here the CDR3 reads CAIRTGENQPQHF. The DNA of the CDR3 is TGTGCCATCAGAACAGGGGAAAATCAGCCCCAGCATTTT.